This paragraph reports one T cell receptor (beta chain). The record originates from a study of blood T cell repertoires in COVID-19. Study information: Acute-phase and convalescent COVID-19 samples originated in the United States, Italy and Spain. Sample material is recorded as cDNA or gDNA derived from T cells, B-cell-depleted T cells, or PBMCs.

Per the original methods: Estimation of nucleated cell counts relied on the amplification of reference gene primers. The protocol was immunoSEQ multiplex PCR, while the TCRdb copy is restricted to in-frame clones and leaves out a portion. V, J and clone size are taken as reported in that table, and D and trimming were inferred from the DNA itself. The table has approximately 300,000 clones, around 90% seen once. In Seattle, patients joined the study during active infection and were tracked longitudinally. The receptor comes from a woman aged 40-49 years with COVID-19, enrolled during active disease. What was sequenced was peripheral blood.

DNA of the CDR3: TGTGCCAGCAGCTTGACGGCAGGGGAGTATTATGGCTACACCTTC. This encodes CASSLTAGEYYGYTF. The V gene is TRBV5-8, the J gene TRBJ1-2; D perhaps matches TRBD1 (6 bases). The CDR3 is made up of 15 amino acids. In germline, CDR1 is SGHTS, CDR2 YDEGEE. V gave up 1 base and J gave up 5 bases, with 15 bases separating them.